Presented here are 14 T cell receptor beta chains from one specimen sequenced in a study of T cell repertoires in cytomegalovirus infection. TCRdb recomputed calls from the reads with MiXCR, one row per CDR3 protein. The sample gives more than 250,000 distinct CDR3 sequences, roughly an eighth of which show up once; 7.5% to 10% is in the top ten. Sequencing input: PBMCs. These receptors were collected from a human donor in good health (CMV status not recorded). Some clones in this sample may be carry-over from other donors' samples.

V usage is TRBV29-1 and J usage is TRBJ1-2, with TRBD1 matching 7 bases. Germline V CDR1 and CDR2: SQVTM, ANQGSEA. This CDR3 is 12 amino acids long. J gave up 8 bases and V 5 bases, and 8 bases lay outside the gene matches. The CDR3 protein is CSVRQGDLGYTF. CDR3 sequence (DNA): TGCAGCGTTCGACAGGGAGATTTGGGCTACACCTTC. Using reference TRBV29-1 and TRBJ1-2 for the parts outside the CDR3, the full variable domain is SAVISQKPSRDICQRGTSLTIQCQVDSQVTMMFWYRQQPGQSLTLIATANQGSEATYESGFVIDKFPISRPNLTFSTLTVSNMSPEDSSIYLCSVRQGDLGYTFGSGTRLTVV.

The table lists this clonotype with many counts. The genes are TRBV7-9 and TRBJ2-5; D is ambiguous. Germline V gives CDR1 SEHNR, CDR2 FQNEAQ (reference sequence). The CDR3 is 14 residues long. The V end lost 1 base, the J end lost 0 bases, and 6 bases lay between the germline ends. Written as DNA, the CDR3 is TGTGCCAGCAGCTTAGAAGTAAACCAAGAGACCCAGTACTTC. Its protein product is CASSLEVNQETQYF.

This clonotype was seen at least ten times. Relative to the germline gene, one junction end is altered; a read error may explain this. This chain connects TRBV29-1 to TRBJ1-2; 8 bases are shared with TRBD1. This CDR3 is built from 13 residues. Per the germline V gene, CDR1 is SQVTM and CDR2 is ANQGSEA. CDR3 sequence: CSVEGGQGGSYTF. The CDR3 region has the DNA TGCAGCGTCGAAGGAGGACAGGGAGGGAGCTACACCTTC. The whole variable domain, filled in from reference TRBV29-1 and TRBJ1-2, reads SAVISQKPSRDICQRGTSLTIQCQVDSQVTMMFWYRQQPGQSLTLIATANQGSEATYESGFVIDKFPISRPNLTFSTLTVSNMSPEDSSIYLCSVEGGQGGSYTFGSGTRLTVV.

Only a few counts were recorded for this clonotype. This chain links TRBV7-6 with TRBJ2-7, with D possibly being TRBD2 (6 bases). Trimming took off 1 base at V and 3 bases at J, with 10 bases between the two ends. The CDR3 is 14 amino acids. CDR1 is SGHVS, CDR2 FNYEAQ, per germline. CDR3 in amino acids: CASSLEAGNYEQYF. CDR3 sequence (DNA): TGTGCCAGCAGCTTAGAGGCGGGGAACTACGAGCAGTACTTC.

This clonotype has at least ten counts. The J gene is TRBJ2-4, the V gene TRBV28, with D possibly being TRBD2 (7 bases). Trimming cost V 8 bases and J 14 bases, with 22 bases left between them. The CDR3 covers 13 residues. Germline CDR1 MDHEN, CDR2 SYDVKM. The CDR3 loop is CASRPTNQGREYF. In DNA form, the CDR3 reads TGTGCCAGCCGTCCGACGAATCAGGGGAGGGAGTACTTC.

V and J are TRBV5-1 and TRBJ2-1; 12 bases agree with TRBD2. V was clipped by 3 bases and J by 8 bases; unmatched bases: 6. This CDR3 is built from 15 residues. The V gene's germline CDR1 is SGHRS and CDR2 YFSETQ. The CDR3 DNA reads TGCGCCAGCAGCTCTGGGCTAGCGGGAGGGGATGAGCAGTTCTTC. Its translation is CASSSGLAGGDEQFF.

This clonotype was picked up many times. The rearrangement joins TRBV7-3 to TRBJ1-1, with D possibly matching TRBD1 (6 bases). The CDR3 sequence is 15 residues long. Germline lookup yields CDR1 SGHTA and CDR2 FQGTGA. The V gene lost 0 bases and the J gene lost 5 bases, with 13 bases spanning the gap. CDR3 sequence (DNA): TGTGCCAGCAGCTTAACGGGGGGCGCGGGGACTGAAGCTTTCTTT. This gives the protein CASSLTGGAGTEAFF.

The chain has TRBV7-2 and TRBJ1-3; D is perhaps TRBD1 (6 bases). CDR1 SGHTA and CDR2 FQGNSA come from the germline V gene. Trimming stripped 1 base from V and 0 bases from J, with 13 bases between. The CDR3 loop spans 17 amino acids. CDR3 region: CASSLEWTADSGNTIYF. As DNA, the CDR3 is TGTGCCAGCAGCTTAGAGTGGACAGCTGACTCTGGAAACACCATATATTTT.

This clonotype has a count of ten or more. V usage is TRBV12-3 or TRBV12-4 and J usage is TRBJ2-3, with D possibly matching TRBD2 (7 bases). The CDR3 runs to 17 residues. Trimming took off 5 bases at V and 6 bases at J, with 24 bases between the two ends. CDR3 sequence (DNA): TGTGCCAGCAGTCCCCCCCGGGTAGCTGGGGGGGGCGATACGCAGTATTTT. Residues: CASSPPRVAGGGDTQYF.

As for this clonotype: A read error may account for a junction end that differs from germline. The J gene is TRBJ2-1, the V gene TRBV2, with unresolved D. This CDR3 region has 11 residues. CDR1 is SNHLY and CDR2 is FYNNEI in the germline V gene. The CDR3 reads CASSEAPSLLF. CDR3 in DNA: TGTGCCAGCAGTGAAGCCCCGTCCCTCCTCTTC.

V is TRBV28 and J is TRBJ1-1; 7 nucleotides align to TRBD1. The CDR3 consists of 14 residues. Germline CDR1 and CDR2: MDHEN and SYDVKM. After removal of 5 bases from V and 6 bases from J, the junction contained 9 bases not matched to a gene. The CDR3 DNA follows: TGTGCCAGCAGTCCTACAGGGGCGAGGCCTGAAGCTTTCTTT. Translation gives CASSPTGARPEAFF.

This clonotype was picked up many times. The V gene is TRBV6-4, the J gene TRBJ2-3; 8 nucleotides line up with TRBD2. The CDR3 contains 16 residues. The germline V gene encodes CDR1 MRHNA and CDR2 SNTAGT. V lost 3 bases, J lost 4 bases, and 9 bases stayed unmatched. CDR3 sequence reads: CASSEVNGGGADTQYF. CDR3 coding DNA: TGTGCCAGCAGTGAAGTTAACGGGGGGGGTGCAGATACGCAGTATTTT.

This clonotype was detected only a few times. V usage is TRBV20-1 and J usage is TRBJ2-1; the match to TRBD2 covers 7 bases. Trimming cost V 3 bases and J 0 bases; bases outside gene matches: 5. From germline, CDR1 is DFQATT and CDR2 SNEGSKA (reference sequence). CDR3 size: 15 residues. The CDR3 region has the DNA TGCAGTGCTAGCCTACTAGCGAGCTCCTACAATGAGCAGTTCTTC. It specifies CSASLLASSYNEQFF.

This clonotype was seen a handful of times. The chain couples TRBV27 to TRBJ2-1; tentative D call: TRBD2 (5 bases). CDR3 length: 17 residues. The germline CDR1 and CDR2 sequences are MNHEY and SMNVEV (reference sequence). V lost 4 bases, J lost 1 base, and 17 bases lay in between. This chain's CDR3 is CASSSKGTSWSYNEQFF. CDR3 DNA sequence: TGTGCCAGCAGTTCTAAGGGTACTAGTTGGTCCTACAATGAGCAGTTCTTC.